This is a list of T cell receptor beta chains from one sample in a study of shared clonotypes between healthy human individuals. Generated by immunoSEQ multiplex PCR, the TCRdb table keeps only in-frame clones and is missing some. Here the sample spans about 1.5 million clones, approximately 97% being singletons. Source material: naive CD4+ T cells sorted from blood. These receptor sequences come from a man in his thirties or forties in good health. Both conserved end residues are part of each CDR3. Each record gives: J gene, V gene, clone size, D gene, CDR3 protein, CDR3 DNA. D genes are given only for firm matches. Only part of the rows carry a size: once, few, many, or a class if the clone is expanded.

j_gene: TRBJ2-3; v_gene: TRBV5-8; abundance: NA; d_gene: TRBD2; CDR3aa: CASRPGLAGAARGTQYF; CDR3nt: TGTGCCAGCAGACCGGGACTAGCGGGAGCCGCACGGGGTACGCAGTATTTT
j_gene: TRBJ2-7; v_gene: TRBV28; abundance: NA; d_gene: TRBD2; CDR3aa: CASSLSLAASGYEQYF; CDR3nt: TGTGCCAGCAGTTTATCGCTAGCGGCCTCCGGGTACGAGCAGTACTTC
j_gene: TRBJ2-5; v_gene: TRBV28; abundance: NA; d_gene: TRBD2; CDR3aa: CASSSAGGRGETQYF; CDR3nt: TGTGCCAGCAGTTCAGCGGGAGGAAGGGGCGAGACCCAGTACTTC
j_gene: TRBJ2-7; v_gene: TRBV27; abundance: NA; d_gene: TRBD1; CDR3aa: CASSLMDRAAYEQYF; CDR3nt: TGTGCCAGCAGTCTAATGGACAGGGCCGCCTACGAGCAGTACTTC
j_gene: TRBJ1-1; v_gene: TRBV4-3; abundance: NA; d_gene: NA; CDR3aa: CASSQGRQKEAFF; CDR3nt: TGCGCCAGCAGCCAAGGGCGGCAGAAAGAAGCTTTCTTT
j_gene: TRBJ2-2; v_gene: TRBV4-1; abundance: NA; d_gene: TRBD1; CDR3aa: CASRTRDRGKLPHPGELFF; CDR3nt: TGCGCCAGTAGAACCCGGGACAGGGGGAAACTACCTCATCCCGGGGAGCTGTTTTTT
j_gene: TRBJ2-7; v_gene: TRBV28; abundance: NA; d_gene: TRBD2; CDR3aa: CASSHGRPQRAGPVYEQYF; CDR3nt: TGTGCCAGCAGCCATGGACGGCCCCAGAGAGCGGGGCCTGTCTACGAGCAGTACTTC
j_gene: TRBJ1-1; v_gene: TRBV2; abundance: NA; d_gene: NA; CDR3aa: CASRGTGTNTEAFF; CDR3nt: TGTGCCAGCAGAGGGACGGGAACGAACACTGAAGCTTTCTTT
j_gene: TRBJ1-1; v_gene: TRBV10-3; abundance: once; d_gene: NA; CDR3aa: CAVRGTLNTEAFF; CDR3nt: TGTGCGGTACGGGGGACCCTGAACACTGAAGCTTTCTTT
j_gene: TRBJ1-2; v_gene: TRBV28; abundance: NA; d_gene: NA; CDR3aa: CASSLLWHFGYTF; CDR3nt: TGTGCCAGCAGCCTCCTTTGGCACTTTGGCTACACCTTC
j_gene: TRBJ2-1; v_gene: TRBV5-4; abundance: NA; d_gene: NA; CDR3aa: CASSKTAANEQFF; CDR3nt: TGTGCCAGCAGCAAGACAGCTGCCAATGAGCAGTTCTTC
j_gene: TRBJ2-1; v_gene: TRBV9; abundance: NA; d_gene: NA; CDR3aa: CASSATAGRMLGNEQFF; CDR3nt: TGTGCCAGCAGCGCCACGGCGGGACGGATGTTGGGGAATGAGCAGTTCTTC
j_gene: TRBJ2-3; v_gene: TRBV27; abundance: NA; d_gene: NA; CDR3aa: CASSRITGYTDTQYF; CDR3nt: TGTGCCAGCAGTCGAATAACAGGTTACACAGATACGCAGTATTTT
j_gene: TRBJ1-3; v_gene: TRBV28; abundance: NA; d_gene: NA; CDR3aa: CASSSPPATIYF; CDR3nt: TGTGCCAGCAGTTCCCCCCCGGCCACCATATATTTT
j_gene: TRBJ2-2; v_gene: TRBV7-3; abundance: NA; d_gene: NA; CDR3aa: CASSPAEGPRRTGELFF; CDR3nt: TGTGCCAGCAGCCCTGCGGAGGGACCTCGGAGGACCGGGGAGCTGTTTTTT
j_gene: TRBJ1-2; v_gene: TRBV28; abundance: NA; d_gene: TRBD1; CDR3aa: CASSPAGGVDYGYTF; CDR3nt: TGTGCCAGCAGTCCAGCAGGGGGGGTAGACTATGGCTACACCTTC
j_gene: TRBJ1-2; v_gene: TRBV7-8; abundance: NA; d_gene: NA; CDR3aa: CASSDLGVYGYTF; CDR3nt: TGTGCCAGCAGCGACCTGGGGGTCTATGGCTACACCTTC
j_gene: TRBJ2-7; v_gene: TRBV28; abundance: NA; d_gene: NA; CDR3aa: CASSPLSYEQYF; CDR3nt: TGTGCCAGCAGTCCGCTATCATACGAGCAGTACTTC
j_gene: TRBJ2-1; v_gene: TRBV27; abundance: NA; d_gene: NA; CDR3aa: CASSRTLWGVEQFF; CDR3nt: TGTGCCAGCAGTAGAACCCTTTGGGGTGTTGAGCAGTTCTTC
j_gene: TRBJ2-4; v_gene: TRBV5-4; abundance: NA; d_gene: NA; CDR3aa: CASSLATHLAKNIQYF; CDR3nt: TGTGCCAGCAGCTTGGCGACACATCTAGCCAAAAACATTCAGTACTTC
j_gene: TRBJ2-7; v_gene: TRBV28; abundance: NA; d_gene: NA; CDR3aa: CASSFQSYEQYF; CDR3nt: TGTGCCAGCAGTTTTCAAAGCTACGAGCAGTACTTC
j_gene: TRBJ1-4; v_gene: TRBV25-1; abundance: NA; d_gene: NA; CDR3aa: CASSDPGSYNEKLFF; CDR3nt: TGTGCCAGCAGTGACCCAGGGAGTTATAATGAAAAACTGTTTTTT
j_gene: TRBJ2-5; v_gene: TRBV5-6; abundance: NA; d_gene: NA; CDR3aa: CATGRDSQETQYF; CDR3nt: TGTGCCACGGGAAGGGACTCCCAAGAGACCCAGTACTTC
j_gene: TRBJ2-5; v_gene: TRBV5-1; abundance: NA; d_gene: NA; CDR3aa: CASSLAATKETQYF; CDR3nt: TGCGCCAGCAGCTTGGCTGCGACCAAAGAGACCCAGTACTTC
j_gene: TRBJ2-5; v_gene: TRBV19; abundance: NA; d_gene: NA; CDR3aa: CASCWEESGETQYF; CDR3nt: TGTGCCAGTTGCTGGGAAGAGTCGGGAGAGACCCAGTACTTC
j_gene: TRBJ2-1; v_gene: TRBV9; abundance: NA; d_gene: NA; CDR3aa: CASSLSGWGGIKVNEQFF; CDR3nt: TGTGCCAGCAGCCTTTCAGGTTGGGGCGGGATAAAGGTTAATGAGCAGTTCTTC
j_gene: TRBJ2-1; v_gene: TRBV18; abundance: NA; d_gene: TRBD2; CDR3aa: CASSQVLAGGSYNEQFF; CDR3nt: TGTGCCAGCTCACAGGTTCTAGCGGGAGGCTCCTACAATGAGCAGTTCTTC
j_gene: TRBJ2-5; v_gene: TRBV15; abundance: NA; d_gene: NA; CDR3aa: CATSIGQGNF; CDR3nt: TGTGCCACCAGCATCGGGCAGGGAAACTTC
j_gene: TRBJ2-1; v_gene: TRBV11-3; abundance: NA; d_gene: NA; CDR3aa: CASSPKGGKNEQFF; CDR3nt: TGTGCCAGCAGCCCGAAGGGGGGAAAAAATGAGCAGTTCTTC
j_gene: TRBJ1-3; v_gene: TRBV11-3; abundance: NA; d_gene: NA; CDR3aa: CASRYTIYF; CDR3nt: TGTGCCAGCAGATACACCATATATTTT
j_gene: TRBJ2-2; v_gene: TRBV4-1; abundance: NA; d_gene: NA; CDR3aa: CASSQPTGPTNTGELFF; CDR3nt: TGCGCCAGCAGCCAACCAACCGGGCCTACGAACACCGGGGAGCTGTTTTTT
j_gene: TRBJ2-6; v_gene: TRBV2; abundance: NA; d_gene: NA; CDR3aa: CASSEAPHSGANVLTF; CDR3nt: TGTGCCAGCAGTGAAGCGCCGCACTCTGGGGCCAACGTCCTGACTTTC
j_gene: TRBJ2-5; v_gene: TRBV28; abundance: NA; d_gene: TRBD1; CDR3aa: CASSPNPLDRGQKTQYF; CDR3nt: TGTGCCAGCAGTCCGAACCCCCTGGACAGGGGGCAGAAGACCCAGTACTTC
j_gene: TRBJ2-7; v_gene: TRBV9; abundance: NA; d_gene: TRBD1; CDR3aa: CASSPTGQAYEQYF; CDR3nt: TGTGCCAGCAGCCCAACCGGACAGGCCTACGAGCAGTACTTC
j_gene: TRBJ2-2; v_gene: TRBV5-5; abundance: NA; d_gene: NA; CDR3aa: CASSWETNTGELFF; CDR3nt: TGTGCCAGCAGTTGGGAAACGAACACCGGGGAGCTGTTTTTT
j_gene: TRBJ2-1; v_gene: TRBV27; abundance: once; d_gene: TRBD2; CDR3aa: CASSSRQLAGVANEQFF; CDR3nt: TGTGCCAGCAGTTCCCGCCAACTAGCGGGAGTCGCCAATGAGCAGTTCTTC
j_gene: TRBJ2-2; v_gene: TRBV28; abundance: NA; d_gene: NA; CDR3aa: CASSLLVGYTGELFF; CDR3nt: TGTGCCAGCAGTTTACTTGTGGGGTACACCGGGGAGCTGTTTTTT
j_gene: TRBJ2-6; v_gene: TRBV25-1; abundance: NA; d_gene: NA; CDR3aa: CASSPIGANVLTF; CDR3nt: TGTGCCAGCAGTCCCATTGGGGCCAACGTCCTGACTTTC
j_gene: TRBJ2-7; v_gene: TRBV6-5; abundance: NA; d_gene: TRBD2; CDR3aa: CASSELAGGYEQYF; CDR3nt: TGTGCCAGCAGCGAACTAGCGGGGGGCTACGAGCAGTACTTC
j_gene: TRBJ2-7; v_gene: TRBV28; abundance: NA; d_gene: NA; CDR3aa: CASRVPSSYEQYF; CDR3nt: TGTGCCAGCAGGGTCCCAAGCTCCTACGAGCAGTACTTC
j_gene: TRBJ2-7; v_gene: TRBV10-3; abundance: NA; d_gene: TRBD2; CDR3aa: CATVSWGLAGGRASREQYF; CDR3nt: TGTGCCACCGTATCTTGGGGACTAGCGGGAGGAAGGGCCTCTCGGGAGCAGTACTTC
j_gene: TRBJ2-3; v_gene: TRBV7-6; abundance: NA; d_gene: TRBD1; CDR3aa: CASSLVGQGTDTQYF; CDR3nt: TGTGCCAGCAGCTTAGTGGGACAGGGTACAGATACGCAGTATTTT
j_gene: TRBJ2-7; v_gene: TRBV28; abundance: NA; d_gene: NA; CDR3aa: CASSPPGPPYEQYF; CDR3nt: TGTGCCAGCAGTCCGCCGGGACCCCCCTACGAGCAGTACTTC
j_gene: TRBJ2-1; v_gene: TRBV18; abundance: NA; d_gene: NA; CDR3aa: CASSPPSGGSYNEQFF; CDR3nt: TGTGCCAGCTCACCACCGAGCGGAGGCTCCTACAATGAGCAGTTCTTC
j_gene: TRBJ2-1; v_gene: TRBV19; abundance: NA; d_gene: NA; CDR3aa: CASSIEGSYNEQFF; CDR3nt: TGTGCCAGTAGTATCGAGGGTTCCTACAATGAGCAGTTCTTC
j_gene: TRBJ2-1; v_gene: TRBV4-1; abundance: NA; d_gene: NA; CDR3aa: CASRVKLGDHNEQFF; CDR3nt: TGCGCCAGCAGGGTAAAATTGGGGGACCACAATGAGCAGTTCTTC
j_gene: TRBJ2-7; v_gene: TRBV5-6; abundance: NA; d_gene: NA; CDR3aa: CASSLIGHCEQYF; CDR3nt: TGTGCCAGCAGCTTGATCGGACACTGCGAGCAGTACTTC
j_gene: TRBJ2-5; v_gene: TRBV7-9; abundance: NA; d_gene: NA; CDR3aa: CASSLNRYQETQYF; CDR3nt: TGTGCCAGCAGCTTAAACAGGTATCAAGAGACCCAGTACTTC
j_gene: TRBJ2-5; v_gene: TRBV5-1; abundance: NA; d_gene: TRBD2; CDR3aa: CASSSMGLAGGSEETQYF; CDR3nt: TGCGCCAGCAGCTCAATGGGACTAGCGGGGGGGTCAGAAGAGACCCAGTACTTC
j_gene: TRBJ2-1; v_gene: TRBV7-9; abundance: once; d_gene: TRBD2; CDR3aa: CASSSRGENEQFF; CDR3nt: TGTGCCAGCAGCTCCCGGGGGGAAAATGAGCAGTTCTTC
j_gene: TRBJ2-5; v_gene: TRBV29-1; abundance: NA; d_gene: NA; CDR3aa: CSVGIGGRVETQYF; CDR3nt: TGCAGCGTTGGCATTGGGGGCAGAGTGGAGACCCAGTACTTC
j_gene: TRBJ1-3; v_gene: TRBV11-2; abundance: NA; d_gene: NA; CDR3aa: CASSLDLMGVFGNTIYF; CDR3nt: TGTGCCAGCAGCTTAGATTTAATGGGGGTTTTTGGAAACACCATATATTTT